Listed below are T cell receptor beta chains from one sample, sequenced in a study of blood T cell repertoires in COVID-19. Generated by immunoSEQ multiplex PCR, the TCRdb table keeps only in-frame clones and is missing some. The profile shows some 260,000 clones, about 89% of them singletons. The sequencing input was PBMCs or T cells enriched from blood (not recorded which). The source is a middle-aged man who had recovered from COVID-19. The CDR3 runs from the conserved cysteine through the conserved F or W. The D gene is left open where the match is weak. Part of the rows lack a size; the others show once, few, many or a class for expanded clones.

J: TRBJ1-2
size: .
V: TRBV18
D: .
DNA: TGTGCCAGCTCACCTACCTGGACAGCCCCAGTATCCTGGGGCTACACCTTC
CDR3: CASSPTWTAPVSWGYTF

J: TRBJ2-7
size: .
V: TRBV5-1
D: TRBD1
DNA: TGCGCCAGCAGGGAAGGACAGGGAGTCTACGAGCAGTACTTC
CDR3: CASREGQGVYEQYF

J: TRBJ1-2
size: once
V: TRBV16
D: .
DNA: TGTGCCAGCAGCCAATCGTCACTAGGCTACACCTTC
CDR3: CASSQSSLGYTF

J: TRBJ2-7
size: .
V: TRBV19
D: TRBD2
DNA: TGTGCCAGTAGGTCAAATGGGGGGGCCTACGAGCAGTACTTC
CDR3: CASRSNGGAYEQYF

J: TRBJ2-1
size: .
V: TRBV18
D: TRBD2
DNA: TGTGCCAGCTCACCACCGATGCGGGGGACTAGCGGGAGGTATAATGAGCAGTTCTTC
CDR3: CASSPPMRGTSGRYNEQFF

J: TRBJ2-7
size: .
V: TRBV29-1
D: .
DNA: TGCAGCGTTGGTAATACCTTCTCCGGCGAGCAGTACTTC
CDR3: CSVGNTFSGEQYF

J: TRBJ1-5
size: .
V: TRBV10-2
D: TRBD1
DNA: TGCGCCAGCAGCCCGGGGACAGGGAATCAGCCCCAGCATTTT
CDR3: CASSPGTGNQPQHF

J: TRBJ2-2
size: .
V: TRBV7-3
D: TRBD1
DNA: TGTGCCAGCAGCGCCTCTCCGGGACAGACCAACACCGGGGAGCTGTTTTTT
CDR3: CASSASPGQTNTGELFF

J: TRBJ1-2
size: .
V: TRBV6-6
D: .
DNA: TGTGCCAGCATGGAGGGCTCCTATGGCTACACCTTC
CDR3: CASMEGSYGYTF

J: TRBJ2-6
size: .
V: TRBV5-4
D: TRBD1
DNA: TGTGCCAGCAGCTTGGTAGGGGGCGGCTTGAGTGGGGCCAACGTCCTGACTTTC
CDR3: CASSLVGGGLSGANVLTF